This is a list of T cell receptor beta chains from one sample in a study of a mutant IDH1 vaccine in newly diagnosed glioma. No cognate antigen is known for these TCRs. Sequenced by immunoSEQ multiplex PCR; TCRdb stores in-frame clones only, minus some. The sample carries around 84,000 clones, 70% to 90% recorded once. The sample here was PBMCs, taken from a glioma patient whose treatment included an IDH1 peptide vaccine. Source of these receptors: a man aged 35 to 55 with glioma. Each CDR3 is given with its conserved first and last residue. The order of the fields is clone size, J gene, D gene, V gene, CDR3 protein, CDR3 DNA. A D gene is named only where the DNA matches it firmly. A row's size may be missing; if present it is once, few, many or a size class.

-	TRBJ2-1	TRBD2	TRBV18	CASSIGGGVNEQFF	TGTGCCAGCTCAATTGGCGGGGGGGTAAATGAGCAGTTCTTC
few	TRBJ2-5	-	TRBV19	CASSKGYGETQYF	TGTGCCAGTAGTAAGGGGTACGGAGAGACCCAGTACTTC
-	TRBJ2-6	TRBD2	TRBV7-2	CASSFGLAGGSPGANVLTF	TGTGCCAGCAGCTTCGGACTAGCGGGAGGGTCGCCTGGGGCCAACGTCCTGACTTTC
-	TRBJ2-3	TRBD2	TRBV5-1	CASSLLAGGPGDTQYF	TGCGCCAGCAGCTTACTAGCGGGAGGGCCAGGAGATACGCAGTATTTT
-	TRBJ2-7	-	TRBV4-3	CASSPGRAYEQYF	TGCGCCAGCAGCCCGGGACGAGCCTACGAGCAGTACTTC
-	TRBJ2-7	TRBD1	TRBV7-9	CAIGRGQGPYEQYF	TGTGCCATCGGCCGGGGACAGGGTCCCTACGAGCAGTACTTC
-	TRBJ2-7	-	TRBV5-1	CASSLYGALPYEQYF	TGCGCCAGCAGCTTGTACGGGGCGCTTCCCTACGAGCAGTACTTC
-	TRBJ2-7	-	TRBV7-9	CASSFGSSYEQYF	TGTGCCAGCAGCTTCGGAAGCTCCTACGAGCAGTACTTC
-	TRBJ2-3	TRBD2	TRBV28	CASRASGGTDTQYF	TGTGCCAGCAGAGCTAGCGGAGGGACAGATACGCAGTATTTT
-	TRBJ1-2	-	TRBV6-6	CASSYSLDYGYTF	TGTGCCAGCAGTTACTCGCTCGACTATGGCTACACCTTC
-	TRBJ2-3	-	TRBV10-3	CAISEVWAGPLDTQYF	TGTGCCATCAGTGAAGTTTGGGCAGGGCCGTTGGATACGCAGTATTTT
-	TRBJ2-3	TRBD1	TRBV7-8	CASSLATAGGGTDTQYF	TGTGCCAGCAGCTTAGCGACTGCAGGGGGTGGCACAGATACGCAGTATTTT
-	TRBJ1-1	-	TRBV6-5	CASSSPWRGNTEAFF	TGTGCCAGCAGTTCCCCGTGGAGGGGAAACACTGAAGCTTTCTTT
-	TRBJ1-5	-	TRBV7-9	CASSFQREEEPQHF	TGTGCCAGCAGCTTTCAGAGGGAAGAGGAGCCCCAGCATTTT
-	TRBJ2-2	-	TRBV30	CAWRMRGKNTGELFF	TGTGCCTGGAGGATGAGGGGGAAGAACACCGGGGAGCTGTTTTTT
-	TRBJ2-7	-	TRBV27	CASRTTGWHNEQYF	TGTGCCAGCAGGACGACAGGTTGGCATAACGAGCAGTACTTC
medium-sized	TRBJ1-2	-	TRBV28	CASSLPTPRGDYGYTF	TGTGCCAGCAGTTTACCGACCCCACGGGGAGACTATGGCTACACCTTC
once	TRBJ1-2	TRBD1	TRBV7-2	CASSLSAGQGYYGYTF	TGTGCCAGCAGCTTATCCGCGGGACAGGGTTACTATGGCTACACCTTC
-	TRBJ2-1	TRBD2	TRBV11-2	CASSLDPLASFF	TGTGCCAGCAGCTTAGACCCACTAGCGTCGTTCTTC
few	TRBJ1-2	-	TRBV28	CASSLLGIIGYTF	TGTGCCAGCAGTCTCCTGGGGATCATTGGCTACACCTTC
-	TRBJ1-3	TRBD1	TRBV5-8	CASSRGLNGNTIYF	TGTGCCAGCAGCAGGGGGCTTAATGGAAACACCATATATTTT
-	TRBJ2-7	-	TRBV19	CASSIPGQLEQYF	TGTGCCAGTAGTATACCCGGACAGCTCGAGCAGTACTTC
-	TRBJ1-4	-	TRBV5-5	CASSLDGRGEKLFF	TGTGCCAGCAGCTTGGATGGGAGGGGTGAAAAACTGTTTTTT
-	TRBJ2-5	-	TRBV5-1	CASSSSVLTRLETQYF	TGCGCCAGCAGCTCGTCGGTCCTTACGAGGCTCGAGACCCAGTACTTC
-	TRBJ1-5	TRBD1	TRBV7-6	CASSPLDRGSNQPQHF	TGTGCCAGCAGCCCTCTTGACAGGGGGAGCAATCAGCCCCAGCATTTT
-	TRBJ2-7	-	TRBV7-8	CASSLLRFRPRGIAPSSYEQYF	TGTGCCAGCAGCTTATTGAGATTCAGACCCCGAGGAATAGCCCCGAGCTCCTACGAGCAGTACTTC
-	TRBJ1-1	-	TRBV5-1	CASSPNGYTEAFF	TGCGCCAGCTCCCCCAACGGGTACACTGAAGCTTTCTTT
-	TRBJ2-3	TRBD2	TRBV7-9	CASSLASGGIDTQYF	TGTGCCAGCAGCTTGGCTAGCGGGGGGATTGATACGCAGTATTTT
-	TRBJ2-5	TRBD1	TRBV29-1	CSVAQGAWETQYF	TGCAGCGTTGCACAGGGGGCGTGGGAGACCCAGTACTTC
once	TRBJ1-6	-	TRBV7-2	CASSFKGNSPLHF	TGTGCCAGCAGCTTTAAGGGGAATTCACCCCTCCACTTT
-	TRBJ1-4	-	TRBV9	CASSVAPRDPNEKLFF	TGTGCCAGCAGCGTAGCTCCCCGGGACCCCAATGAAAAACTGTTTTTT
-	TRBJ1-6	-	TRBV27	CASSPPAGARASPLHF	TGTGCCAGCAGTCCGCCCGCCGGGGCCCGTGCGTCACCCCTCCACTTT
-	TRBJ2-4	TRBD2	TRBV28	CASSFLSGEGNIQYF	TGTGCCAGCAGTTTTTTAAGCGGGGAGGGAAACATTCAGTACTTC
-	TRBJ2-7	TRBD1	TRBV2	CASGQGVREQYF	TGTGCCAGCGGACAGGGAGTAAGGGAGCAGTACTTC
-	TRBJ1-6	TRBD1	TRBV5-8	CASSFEGTGGSPLHF	TGTGCCAGCAGCTTCGAAGGGACAGGGGGATCACCCCTCCACTTT
-	TRBJ2-7	TRBD2	TRBV4-3	CASSQSTSELYEQYF	TGCGCCAGCAGCCAATCTACTAGCGAGCTCTACGAGCAGTACTTC
-	TRBJ2-7	-	TRBV29-1	CSVEVRLGGEQYF	TGCAGCGTTGAAGTACGTCTCGGGGGCGAGCAGTACTTC
-	TRBJ1-3	-	TRBV5-1	CASSLSTLISGNTIYF	TGCGCCAGCAGCTTGTCTACCCTAATCTCTGGAAACACCATATATTTT
-	TRBJ1-3	-	TRBV7-9	CASSHPGTSRSGNTIYF	TGTGCCAGCAGCCACCCTGGGACATCCCGCTCTGGAAACACCATATATTTT
-	TRBJ2-7	TRBD1	TRBV28	CASSSDRRISYEQYF	TGTGCCAGCAGTTCGGACAGGCGAATATCCTACGAGCAGTACTTC
few	TRBJ1-5	-	TRBV5-6	CASSWGPFNQPQHF	TGTGCCAGCAGCTGGGGGCCCTTCAATCAGCCCCAGCATTTT
-	TRBJ2-1	-	TRBV9	CASSLGTLGHNEQFF	TGTGCCAGCAGCCTTGGAACCCTTGGGCACAATGAGCAGTTCTTC
few	TRBJ2-3	-	TRBV19	CASSTRQDTQYF	TGTGCCAGTAGTACCCGACAGGATACGCAGTATTTT
-	TRBJ2-3	TRBD2	TRBV2	CASSPLAGGTDTQYF	TGTGCCAGCAGTCCCTTAGCGGGGGGCACAGATACGCAGTATTTT
few	TRBJ1-1	-	TRBV7-6	CASSGQPNTEAFF	TGTGCCAGCAGCGGACAGCCGAACACTGAAGCTTTCTTT
-	TRBJ2-7	-	TRBV4-3	CASSLRSTGHYEQYF	TGCGCCAGCAGCTTACGATCGACAGGCCATTACGAGCAGTACTTC
-	TRBJ2-3	-	TRBV7-9	CASSLRPLQSDTQYF	TGTGCCAGCAGCTTACGACCCCTCCAGTCAGATACGCAGTATTTT
-	TRBJ1-1	-	TRBV18	CASSQSGGADEAFF	TGTGCCAGCTCACAGTCCGGGGGCGCAGATGAAGCTTTCTTT
-	TRBJ2-5	-	TRBV15	CATSRGERGVGETQYF	TGTGCCACCAGCAGAGGGGAAAGAGGGGTGGGAGAGACCCAGTACTTC
-	TRBJ2-5	-	TRBV18	CASSPGIPEETQYF	TGTGCCAGCTCACCAGGAATTCCGGAGGAGACCCAGTACTTC
once	TRBJ2-1	-	TRBV7-2	CASSLGYGTHNEQFF	TGTGCCAGCAGCTTAGGCTACGGGACTCACAATGAGCAGTTCTTC
-	TRBJ2-1	-	TRBV4-1	CASSQVMGGEQFF	TGCGCCAGCAGCCAAGTCATGGGCGGAGAGCAGTTCTTC
-	TRBJ2-3	-	TRBV5-5	CASRGTSMDTQYF	TGTGCCAGCAGGGGCACGAGTATGGATACGCAGTATTTT